This entry concerns a single T cell receptor (beta chain). Its antigen remains unknown. Preparation of TCR beta libraries was done by quantitative 5'-RACE with molecular barcodes. TCRdb processed the 5' RACE reads anew with MiXCR; each CDR3 protein has one entry. The sample has some 700,000 distinct CDR3 sequences; under 20% are singletons. This sample was taken from a study of CD8 T cells in ankylosing spondylitis. Study-level points and caveats: The authors found the disease-linked clones to be CD8+ and relatively rare in peripheral blood. Earlier studies detected some motif variants in reactive arthritis synovial fluid and blood. Clones linked to disease were reported to show significant enrichment in matched ankylosing spondylitis synovial fluid. In ankylosing spondylitis blood, a motif of eight highly homologous TCR beta variants appeared characteristic.

The sequence was obtained from a male donor with ankylosing spondylitis. The material sequenced was blood, either unsorted or a sorted T cell fraction (not recorded which).

As DNA, the CDR3 is TGTGCCAGCAGTACCACGGCAAGCCGGGACAGCCCCTACGAGCAGTACTTC. Protein: CASSTTASRDSPYEQYF. This chain connects TRBV12-3 or TRBV12-4 to TRBJ2-7; 7 bases are shared with TRBD1. V shed 5 bases, J shed 2 bases, and the junction held 15 bases outside the gene matches. The CDR3 extends over 17 amino acids.